This T cell receptor (beta chain) was identified during a study of cytomegalovirus exposure and HLA in healthy donors. The wider study: Ancestry clustering placed 70% to 85% of a few hundred genotyped donors in the Caucasian-associated cluster.

The PCR employed 60 Vbeta primers together with 13 Jbeta primers. The data were produced by immunoSEQ multiplex PCR, yet TCRdb's version contains in-frame clones alone and is incomplete. Of 150,000 to 200,000 clones listed, 60% to 80% are singletons. J gave up 2 bases and V 3 bases, and 6 bases lay outside the gene matches. CDR3 size: 16 residues. CDR1 and CDR2 (germline): KGHSH, LQKENI. The sequence came from a woman between 45 and 65 years old in good health and CMV-seropositive. Input material: PBMCs. The chain has TRBV18 and TRBJ2-7, with 11 bases fitting TRBD2. CDR3 residues: CASSPRLAGKTYEQYF. As DNA, the CDR3 is TGTGCCAGCTCACCCCGACTAGCGGGGAAAACCTACGAGCAGTACTTC.